Following are 32 T cell receptor beta chains from one sample sequenced in a study of T cell responses to AZD1222 COVID-19 vaccine. Profiling relied on immunoSEQ multiplex PCR, and the TCRdb table lists in-frame clones only, not all of them. The sample carries about 120,000 clones, approximately 86% recorded once. The sequencing here drew on peripheral blood, taken on day 0 of AZD1222 vaccination. All receptors derive from an adult in good health.

Turning to this clone: The junction and the germline gene differ at one end; a read error may be behind it. The chain employs TRBV2 and TRBJ2-5; D remains unclear. Germline lookup yields CDR1 SNHLY and CDR2 FYNNEI. The CDR3 extends over 13 amino acids. CDR3 sequence: CASSAEIQESQYF. The CDR3 DNA is TGTGCCAGCAGTGCCGAGATACAAGAGAGCCAGTACTTC.

This chain connects TRBV19 to TRBJ2-3; tentative D call: TRBD2 (5 bases). CDR1 is LNHDA and CDR2 is SQIVND in the germline V gene (reference sequence). V shed 0 bases and J shed 0 bases, with 10 bases lying between them. This CDR3 has 16 amino acids. The CDR3 spells CASSIDPGISTDTQYF. CDR3 DNA: TGTGCCAGTAGTATAGATCCGGGGATAAGCACAGATACGCAGTATTTT.

V and J are TRBV27 and TRBJ1-2; D may be TRBD1 (6 bases). Germline V lookup: CDR1 MNHEY, CDR2 SMNVEV (reference sequence). V lost 1 base and J 0 bases, leaving 21 bases between the germline ends. CDR3 length: 19 residues. The CDR3 nucleotides are TGTGCCAGCAGTTTATTCAGTGCAGGGGACTCTCCTTCTAACTATGGCTACACCTTC. Translated, it gives CASSLFSAGDSPSNYGYTF.

The chain is built from TRBV7-9 and TRBJ1-1; no definite D call. CDR3 length: 15 amino acids. Trimming pared 5 bases from V and 0 bases from J, leaving 13 bases between. The V gene's germline CDR1 is SEHNR and CDR2 FQNEAQ (reference sequence). DNA for the CDR3: TGTGCCAGCAGCCCCAGTCAGGCAGTGAACACTGAAGCTTTCTTT. Translation: CASSPSQAVNTEAFF.

The chain joins TRBV28 to TRBJ2-3; 12 nucleotides match TRBD2. The J segment lost 5 bases and the V segment lost 8 bases, leaving 11 bases of the junction unmatched. This CDR3 spans 16 amino acids. The V gene's germline CDR1 is MDHEN and CDR2 SYDVKM. The DNA of the CDR3 is TGTGCCAGCCGCGATCCTAGCGGGGGGGCAAGAGATACGCAGTATTTT. It specifies CASRDPSGGARDTQYF.

This clone has only one observation. The J gene is TRBJ1-6, the V gene TRBV6-5; unclear D gene. This CDR3 is 15 amino acids long. Germline CDR1 reads MNHEY; CDR2 reads SVGAGI. V lost 7 bases, J lost 6 bases, and 16 bases lay in between. The CDR3 nucleotides are TGTGCCAGCATTCGAGAAGTGGAGGTTAATTCACCCCTCCACTTT. Encoded protein: CASIREVEVNSPLHF.

This rearrangement joins TRBV7-6 to TRBJ1-4; D is undetermined. With 1 base removed from V and 2 bases from J, the gap between germline ends came to 14 bases. Germline assignment: CDR1 SGHVS and CDR2 FNYEAQ. The length of the CDR3 is 17 residues. The CDR3 spells CASSLGVAGVTNEKLFF. The CDR3 bases are TGTGCCAGCAGCTTAGGAGTCGCGGGAGTGACTAATGAAAAACTGTTTTTT. The full variable domain, rest sourced from reference TRBV7-6 and TRBJ1-4, is GAGVSQSPRYKVTKRGQDVALRCDPISGHVSLYWYRQALGQGPEFLTYFNYEAQQDKSGLPNDRFSAERPEGSISTLTIQRTEQRDSAMYRCASSLGVAGVTNEKLFFGSGTQLSVL.

The chain couples TRBV5-1 to TRBJ1-1; unclear D gene. The CDR3 sequence is 15 residues long. Trimming shortened V by 2 bases and J by 4 bases, and 15 bases separated the two germline ends. Per the germline V gene, CDR1 is SGHRS and CDR2 is YFSETQ. CDR3 DNA sequence: TGCGCCAGCAGCTTTATAAAGGGTAGTGGCACTGAAGCTTTCTTT. As protein: CASSFIKGSGTEAFF.

The chain combines TRBV6-4 with TRBJ2-5, with D unclear. The CDR3 extends over 13 amino acids. V was shortened by 2 bases and J by 4 bases, with 8 bases between the two germline ends. Germline assignment: CDR1 MRHNA and CDR2 SNTAGT. The CDR3 DNA is TGTGCCAGCAGTGACAGGGAAGGAGAGACCCAGTACTTC. As protein: CASSDREGETQYF.

This clone was seen a single time. The chain carries TRBV5-4 and TRBJ2-1; unclear D gene. V dropped 3 bases and J dropped 4 bases, with 11 bases sitting between them. The CDR3 is 14 residues long. CDR1 SGHNT and CDR2 YYREEE come from the germline V gene (reference sequence). The CDR3 sequence is CASSSQRRYNEQFF. The DNA for the CDR3 is TGTGCCAGCAGCTCCCAGAGGCGGTACAATGAGCAGTTCTTC.

The V gene is TRBV30, the J gene TRBJ1-6, with D unclear. Germline values: CDR1 GTSNPN, CDR2 SVGIG (reference sequence). V was pared by 3 bases and J by 0 bases, with 9 bases between. CDR3 length: 15 amino acids. CDR3 residues: CAWRSVGSYNSPLHF. The DNA of the CDR3 is TGTGCCTGGAGGTCTGTAGGCTCCTATAATTCACCCCTCCACTTT.

V usage is TRBV10-3 and J usage is TRBJ2-3; a possible D gene is TRBD2 (6 bases). Germline V lookup: CDR1 ENHRY, CDR2 SYGVKD. Trimming removed 4 bases at V and 4 bases at J, with 9 bases between. The length of the CDR3 is 13 residues. CDR3 nucleotides: TGTGCCATCAGTGGGGGGGTATCAGATACGCAGTATTTT. Encoded protein: CAISGGVSDTQYF.

The chain uses TRBV24-1 and TRBJ1-2, with 7 bases that match TRBD1. This CDR3 has 16 amino acids. Germline lookup yields CDR1 KGHDR and CDR2 SFDVKD. V shed 3 bases and J 4 bases; nucleotides not matched to a gene: 10. CDR3 protein: CATSDGGTGASYGYTF. The CDR3 coding sequence is TGTGCCACCAGTGATGGAGGTACAGGGGCATCCTATGGCTACACCTTC.

The chain combines TRBV30 with TRBJ2-3; 12 bases agree with TRBD2. In germline, CDR1 is GTSNPN, CDR2 SVGIG (reference sequence). V lost 7 bases and J lost 6; bases outside the gene matches: 2. The CDR3 contains 12 residues. Here the CDR3 DNA reads TGTGCCTCTAGCGGGGGGGTCGATACGCAGTATTTT. Residues: CASSGGVDTQYF.

The genes are TRBV3-1 (or the pseudogene TRBV3-2) and TRBJ2-2; no firm D call. This CDR3 has 13 residues. V was shortened by 4 bases and J by 4 bases, with 7 bases between the two germline ends. Germline CDR1 reads LGHDT; CDR2 reads YNNKEL (reference sequence). CDR3 protein: CASSPYSTGELFF. The CDR3 coding sequence is TGTGCCAGCAGCCCATACAGCACCGGGGAGCTGTTTTTT.

The chain uses TRBV6-2 or TRBV6-3 and TRBJ2-1; D possibly corresponds to TRBD2 (5 bases). The CDR3 runs to 16 residues. Germline V lookup: CDR1 MNHEY, CDR2 SVGEGT. V lost 2 bases, J lost 6 bases, and 17 bases lay in between. The CDR3 sequence is CASSYPLTGWVNEQFF. The CDR3 DNA is TGTGCCAGCAGTTACCCCTTAACGGGATGGGTCAATGAGCAGTTCTTC.

The J gene is TRBJ1-1, the V gene TRBV19; no clear D gene. In germline, CDR1 is LNHDA, CDR2 SQIVND (reference sequence). The CDR3 is made up of 12 amino acids. V lost 7 bases, J lost 1 base, and 7 bases lay in between. The chain's CDR3 is CASNVGNTEAFF. The CDR3 DNA reads TGTGCCAGTAACGTAGGGAACACTGAAGCTTTCTTT.

V is TRBV7-8 and J is TRBJ2-1, with 13 bases that match TRBD2. The germline CDR1 and CDR2 sequences are SGHVS and FQNEAQ. The CDR3 length is 18 residues. Losses at the gene ends were 3 bases for V and 4 bases for J; bases not matched to a gene: 9. The CDR3 loop is CASSFGGPGLAGYNEQFF. CDR3 in DNA: TGTGCCAGCAGCTTTGGGGGGCCGGGACTAGCGGGATACAATGAGCAGTTCTTC.

The chain carries TRBV6-2 or TRBV6-3 and TRBJ2-2; possibly TRBD2 for D (5 bases). Germline assignment: CDR1 MNHEY and CDR2 SVGEGT. CDR3 length equals 15 residues. V lost 2 bases, J lost 0 bases, and 7 bases lay in between. The CDR3 reads CASSYPGTNTGELFF. For the CDR3, the DNA is TGTGCCAGCAGTTACCCCGGGACGAACACCGGGGAGCTGTTTTTT.

This chain connects TRBV28 to TRBJ1-2, with D perhaps TRBD1 (5 bases). The germline CDR1 and CDR2 sequences are MDHEN and SYDVKM. V was cut by 5 bases and J by 4 bases, with 17 bases left in between. The CDR3 sequence is 15 residues long. CDR3 loop: CASSPTERRVYGYTF. The CDR3 region has the DNA TGTGCCAGCAGTCCGACAGAAAGACGGGTCTATGGCTACACCTTC.

This chain uses TRBV28 with TRBJ1-2; 7 bases are shared with TRBD1. The J segment lost 3 bases and the V segment lost 2 bases, leaving 6 bases of the junction unmatched. CDR1 and CDR2 from the germline V gene are MDHEN and SYDVKM. The CDR3 extends over 15 amino acids. CDR3 protein: CASSLRARGDYGYTF. CDR3 nucleotides: TGTGCCAGCAGTTTAAGGGCCAGGGGGGACTATGGCTACACCTTC.

This sequence joins TRBV29-1 and TRBJ2-3, with 10 bases identical to TRBD1. Germline V lookup: CDR1 SQVTM, CDR2 ANQGSEA. The CDR3 runs 14 residues. Trimming took 6 bases from V and 4 from J; bases not matched to a gene: 7. CDR3 protein: CSVRAGTGADTQYF. CDR3 sequence (DNA): TGCAGCGTCCGCGCCGGGACAGGGGCAGATACGCAGTATTTT.

V usage is TRBV29-1 and J usage is TRBJ2-1; perhaps TRBD1 as D (8 bases). Germline V CDR1 and CDR2: SQVTM, ANQGSEA. V lost 7 bases and J 1 base, leaving 23 bases between the germline ends. CDR3 length: 17 residues. Here the CDR3 reads CSARTGRSGNSYNEQFF. The CDR3 DNA reads TGCAGCGCTAGGACAGGGAGAAGCGGGAATTCCTACAATGAGCAGTTCTTC.

V usage is TRBV27 and J usage is TRBJ1-1, with unresolved D. V was pared by 3 bases and J by 3 bases, with 8 bases between. Germline V gene lookup returns CDR1 MNHEY and CDR2 SMNVEV (reference sequence). The CDR3 sequence is 13 residues long. CDR3 sequence: CASSLEAHTEAFF. Written as DNA, the CDR3 is TGTGCCAGCAGTTTGGAGGCGCACACTGAAGCTTTCTTT.

The V call is TRBV18, the J call TRBJ2-7; possibly TRBD1 for D (6 bases). V was trimmed by 2 bases and J by 2 bases, leaving 7 bases between them. The CDR3 has 13 residues. Looked up from germline, CDR1 is KGHSH and CDR2 is LQKENI. CDR3 bases: TGTGCCAGCTCACCAGGGGACACCTACGAGCAGTACTTC. Translated: CASSPGDTYEQYF. The full variable domain, in which reference TRBV18 and TRBJ2-7 provide the parts outside the CDR3, is NAGVMQNPRHLVRRRGQEARLRCSPMKGHSHVYWYRQLPEEGLKFMVYLQKENIIDESGMPKERFSAEFPKEGPSILRIQQVVRGDSAAYFCASSPGDTYEQYFGPGTRLTVT.

The V and J genes are TRBV7-6 and TRBJ1-3, with D possibly being TRBD1 (5 bases). The CDR3 has 15 amino acids. Germline CDR1 is SGHVS and CDR2 is FNYEAQ. V lost 1 base to trimming and J lost 0 bases, with 7 bases between them. The DNA for the CDR3 is TGTGCCAGCAGCTTAGGGGGGGTCTCTGGAAACACCATATATTTT. Translating gives CASSLGGVSGNTIYF.

J is TRBJ1-4 and V is TRBV5-1, with 8 positions matching TRBD1. This CDR3 region has 15 residues. The germline gives CDR1 SGHRS, CDR2 YFSETQ. Trimming cost V 4 bases and J 4 bases; bases outside gene matches: 6. The CDR3 DNA sequence: TGCGCCAGCAGCCTAGGACAGGGAGTTAATGAAAAACTGTTTTTT. This translates into CASSLGQGVNEKLFF.

This clone was recorded only once. CDR3 DNA: TGTGCCACCAGTGACCACACAGGGGGCCCTGAGACCCAGTACTTC. Translated: CATSDHTGGPETQYF. The genes are TRBV24-1 and TRBJ2-5, with TRBD1 matching 9 bases. Germline loops: CDR1 KGHDR, CDR2 SFDVKD. The CDR3 totals 15 residues. V dropped 4 bases and J dropped 5; count of bases not matched to a gene: 7.

This sequence joins TRBV27 and TRBJ1-2; TRBD1 matches at 7 bases. V lost 5 bases and J lost 0; bases outside the gene matches: 6. There are 15 residues in the CDR3. Germline V gene lookup returns CDR1 MNHEY and CDR2 SMNVEV (reference sequence). Here the CDR3 reads CASSPRTGTNYGYTF. The CDR3 DNA is TGTGCCAGCAGTCCCCGGACAGGTACTAACTATGGCTACACCTTC.

This chain joins TRBV6-2 or TRBV6-3 and TRBJ2-7, with 10 nucleotides matching TRBD2. After removal of 5 bases from V and 1 base from J, the junction contained 5 bases not matched to a gene. Looked up from germline, CDR1 is MNHEY and CDR2 is SVGEGT. There are 15 residues in the CDR3. The CDR3 here is CASSTLAGASYEQYF. The CDR3 DNA sequence: TGTGCCAGCAGTACCCTAGCGGGGGCTTCCTACGAGCAGTACTTC.

V and J are TRBV9 and TRBJ1-2; D unresolved. The CDR3 totals 15 residues. The V end lost 0 bases, the J end lost 0 bases, and 9 bases lay between the germline ends. CDR1 is SGDLS and CDR2 is YYNGEE in the germline V gene. The CDR3 nucleotides read TGTGCCAGCAGCGTAGCTGTGACACCTAACTATGGCTACACCTTC. The encoded protein is CASSVAVTPNYGYTF.

The chain couples TRBV18 to TRBJ2-2; D is unresolved. Germline CDR1 and CDR2: KGHSH and LQKENI. The germline V and J ends were trimmed by 4 bases and 6 bases, with 15 bases remaining between them. The CDR3 covers 15 residues. The CDR3 is CASSQRDMGPGELFF. The CDR3 DNA reads TGTGCCAGCTCACAGCGAGACATGGGCCCCGGGGAGCTGTTTTTT.